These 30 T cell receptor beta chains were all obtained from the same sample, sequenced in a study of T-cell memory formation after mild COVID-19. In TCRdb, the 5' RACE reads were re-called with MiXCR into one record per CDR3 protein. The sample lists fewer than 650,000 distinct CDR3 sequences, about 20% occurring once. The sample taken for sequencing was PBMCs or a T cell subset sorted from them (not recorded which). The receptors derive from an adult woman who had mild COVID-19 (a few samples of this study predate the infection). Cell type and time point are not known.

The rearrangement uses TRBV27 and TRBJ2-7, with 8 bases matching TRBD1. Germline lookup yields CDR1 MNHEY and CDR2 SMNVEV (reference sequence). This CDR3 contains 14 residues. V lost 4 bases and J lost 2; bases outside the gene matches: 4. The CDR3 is CASSSWDRTYEQYF. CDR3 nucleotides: TGTGCCAGCAGTTCCTGGGACAGGACCTACGAGCAGTACTTC.

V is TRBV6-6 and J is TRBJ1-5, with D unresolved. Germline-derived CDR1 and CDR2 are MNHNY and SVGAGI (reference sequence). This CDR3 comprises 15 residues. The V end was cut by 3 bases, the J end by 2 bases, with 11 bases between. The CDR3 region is CASSYQSGGNQPQHF. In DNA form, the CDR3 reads TGTGCCAGCAGTTATCAGTCAGGAGGCAATCAGCCCCAGCATTTT.

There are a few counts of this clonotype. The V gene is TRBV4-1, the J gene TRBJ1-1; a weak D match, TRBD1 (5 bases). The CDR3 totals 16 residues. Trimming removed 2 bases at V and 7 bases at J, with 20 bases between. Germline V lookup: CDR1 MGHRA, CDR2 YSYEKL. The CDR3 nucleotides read TGCGCCAGCAGCCAACTTAGACGGGGACTTAGATTTGAAGCTTTCTTT. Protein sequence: CASSQLRRGLRFEAFF.

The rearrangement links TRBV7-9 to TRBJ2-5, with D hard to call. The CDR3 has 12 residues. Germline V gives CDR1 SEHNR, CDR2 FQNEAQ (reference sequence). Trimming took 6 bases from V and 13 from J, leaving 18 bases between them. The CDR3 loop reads CASSEDSLAPYF. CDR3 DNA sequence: TGTGCCAGCAGTGAGGATTCACTTGCCCCGTACTTC. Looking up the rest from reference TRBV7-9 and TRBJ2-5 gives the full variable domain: DTGVSQNPRHKITKRGQNVTFRCDPISEHNRLYWYRQTLGQGPEFLTYFQNEAQLEKSRLLSDRFSAERPKGSFSTLEIQRTEQGDSAMYLCASSEDSLAPYFGPGTRLLVL.

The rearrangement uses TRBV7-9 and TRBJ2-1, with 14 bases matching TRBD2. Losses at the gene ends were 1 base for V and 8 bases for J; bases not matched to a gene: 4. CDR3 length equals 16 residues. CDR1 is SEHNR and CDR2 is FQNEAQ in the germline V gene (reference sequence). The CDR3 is CASSLVGLAGADEQFF. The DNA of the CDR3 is TGTGCCAGCAGCTTAGTGGGACTAGCGGGAGCCGATGAGCAGTTCTTC. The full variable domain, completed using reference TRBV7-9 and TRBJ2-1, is DTGVSQNPRHKITKRGQNVTFRCDPISEHNRLYWYRQTLGQGPEFLTYFQNEAQLEKSRLLSDRFSAERPKGSFSTLEIQRTEQGDSAMYLCASSLVGLAGADEQFFGPGTRLTVL.

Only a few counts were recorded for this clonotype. CDR3 sequence: CASSLAPGGAGYGLRGYTF. As DNA, the CDR3 is TGCGCCAGCAGCTTGGCCCCAGGTGGGGCAGGGTATGGTTTACGTGGCTACACCTTC. J is TRBJ1-2 and V is TRBV5-1, with a tentative D call TRBD1 (5 bases). This CDR3 is 19 amino acids long. In germline, CDR1 is SGHRS, CDR2 YFSETQ. V gave up 0 bases and J gave up 7 bases, with 28 bases separating them.

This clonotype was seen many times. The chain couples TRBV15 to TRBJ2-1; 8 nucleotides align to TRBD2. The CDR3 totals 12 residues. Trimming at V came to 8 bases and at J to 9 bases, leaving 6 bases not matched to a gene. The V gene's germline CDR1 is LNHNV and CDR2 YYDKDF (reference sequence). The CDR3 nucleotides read TGTGCCACCGCGGGAGGACGGGTTGAGCAGTTCTTC. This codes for CATAGGRVEQFF.

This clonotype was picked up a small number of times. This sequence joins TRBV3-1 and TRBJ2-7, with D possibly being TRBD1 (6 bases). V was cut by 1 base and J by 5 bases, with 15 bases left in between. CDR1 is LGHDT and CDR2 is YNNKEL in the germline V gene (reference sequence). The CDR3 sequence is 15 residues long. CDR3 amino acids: CASSQVWTAGHEQYF. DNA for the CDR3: TGTGCCAGCAGCCAAGTGTGGACAGCAGGACACGAGCAGTACTTC.

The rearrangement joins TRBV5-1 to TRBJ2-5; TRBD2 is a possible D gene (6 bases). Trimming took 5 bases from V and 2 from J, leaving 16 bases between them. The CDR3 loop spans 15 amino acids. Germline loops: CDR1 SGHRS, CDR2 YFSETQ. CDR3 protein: CASSPGTSRQETQYF. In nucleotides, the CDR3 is TGCGCCAGCAGTCCAGGAACTAGCAGGCAAGAGACCCAGTACTTC.

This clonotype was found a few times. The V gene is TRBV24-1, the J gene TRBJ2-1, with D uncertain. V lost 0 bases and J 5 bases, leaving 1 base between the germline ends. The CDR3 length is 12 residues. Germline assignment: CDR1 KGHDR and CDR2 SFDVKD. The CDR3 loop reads CATSDLNNEQFF. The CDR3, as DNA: TGTGCCACCAGTGATTTGAACAATGAGCAGTTCTTC.

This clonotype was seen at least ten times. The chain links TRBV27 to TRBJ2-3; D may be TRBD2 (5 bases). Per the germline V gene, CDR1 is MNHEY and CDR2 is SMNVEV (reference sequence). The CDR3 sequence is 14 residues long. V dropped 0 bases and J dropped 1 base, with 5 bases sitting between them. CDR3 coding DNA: TGTGCCAGCAGTTTATCGCGGGGCACAGATACGCAGTATTTT. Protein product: CASSLSRGTDTQYF.

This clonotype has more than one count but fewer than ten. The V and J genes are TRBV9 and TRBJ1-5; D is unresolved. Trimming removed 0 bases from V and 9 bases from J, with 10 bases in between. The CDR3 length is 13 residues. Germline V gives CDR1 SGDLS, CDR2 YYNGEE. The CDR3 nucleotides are TGTGCCAGCAGCGTAGGGGGTAGAGGGCCCCAGCATTTT. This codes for CASSVGGRGPQHF.

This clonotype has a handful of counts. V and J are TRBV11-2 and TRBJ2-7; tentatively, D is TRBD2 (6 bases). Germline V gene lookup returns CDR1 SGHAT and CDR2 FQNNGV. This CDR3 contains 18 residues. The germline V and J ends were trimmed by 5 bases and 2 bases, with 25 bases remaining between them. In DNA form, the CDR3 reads TGTGCCAGCAGCCGATTGGCGGCGGGAACAATTCCAGCCTACGAGCAGTACTTC. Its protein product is CASSRLAAGTIPAYEQYF.

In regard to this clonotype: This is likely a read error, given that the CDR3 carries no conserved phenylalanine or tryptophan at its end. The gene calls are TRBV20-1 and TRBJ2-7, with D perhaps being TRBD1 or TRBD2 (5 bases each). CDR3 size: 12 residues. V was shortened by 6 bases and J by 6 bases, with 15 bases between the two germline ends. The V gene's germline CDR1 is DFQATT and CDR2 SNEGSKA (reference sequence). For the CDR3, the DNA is TGCAGTGCGGACGTGAGGGGCATCGAGCAGTACTCC. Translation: CSADVRGIEQYS.

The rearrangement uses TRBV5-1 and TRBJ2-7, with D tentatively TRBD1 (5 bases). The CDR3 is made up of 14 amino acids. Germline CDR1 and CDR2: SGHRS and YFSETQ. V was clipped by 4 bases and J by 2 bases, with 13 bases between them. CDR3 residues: CASSPMTETYEQYF. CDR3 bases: TGCGCCAGCAGCCCGATGACAGAGACCTACGAGCAGTACTTC.

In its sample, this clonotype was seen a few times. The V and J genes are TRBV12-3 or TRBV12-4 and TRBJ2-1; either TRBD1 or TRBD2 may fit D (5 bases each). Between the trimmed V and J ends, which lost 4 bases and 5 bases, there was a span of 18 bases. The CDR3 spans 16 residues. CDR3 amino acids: CASSSTGTESNNEQFF. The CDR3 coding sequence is TGTGCCAGCAGTTCAACCGGGACGGAGAGCAACAATGAGCAGTTCTTC.

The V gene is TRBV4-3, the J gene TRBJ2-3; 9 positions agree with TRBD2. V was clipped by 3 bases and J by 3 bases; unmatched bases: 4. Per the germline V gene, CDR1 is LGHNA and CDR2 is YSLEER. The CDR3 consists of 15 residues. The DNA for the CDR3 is TGCGCCAGCAGCCAGTCAGCGGGAGGAACAGATACGCAGTATTTT. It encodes CASSQSAGGTDTQYF.

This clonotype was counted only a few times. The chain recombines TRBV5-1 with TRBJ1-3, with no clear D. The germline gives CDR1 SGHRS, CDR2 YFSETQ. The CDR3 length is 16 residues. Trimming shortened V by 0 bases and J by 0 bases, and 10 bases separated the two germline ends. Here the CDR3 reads CASSLEQFNSGNTIYF. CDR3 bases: TGCGCCAGCAGCTTGGAACAGTTTAACTCTGGAAACACCATATATTTT.

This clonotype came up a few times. The CDR3, as DNA: TGTGCCAGCAGCCAAGGAGATGTCGAGCAGTACTTC. This encodes CASSQGDVEQYF. This chain links TRBV3-1 with TRBJ2-7; no clear D. The CDR3 runs to 12 residues. In germline, CDR1 is LGHDT, CDR2 YNNKEL (reference sequence). V lost 1 base, J lost 6 bases, and 7 bases lay in between.

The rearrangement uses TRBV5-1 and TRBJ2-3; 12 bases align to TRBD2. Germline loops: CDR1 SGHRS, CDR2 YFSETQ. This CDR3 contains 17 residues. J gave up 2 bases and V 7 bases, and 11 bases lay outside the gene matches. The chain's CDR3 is CASGSLSSGGATDTQYF. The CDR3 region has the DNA TGCGCCAGCGGATCATTATCTAGCGGGGGGGCCACAGATACGCAGTATTTT. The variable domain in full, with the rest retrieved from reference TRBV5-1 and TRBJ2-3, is KAGVTQTPRYLIKTRGQQVTLSCSPISGHRSVSWYQQTPGQGLQFLFEYFSETQRNKGNFPGRFSGRQFSNSRSEMNVSTLELGDSALYLCASGSLSSGGATDTQYFGPGTRLTVL.

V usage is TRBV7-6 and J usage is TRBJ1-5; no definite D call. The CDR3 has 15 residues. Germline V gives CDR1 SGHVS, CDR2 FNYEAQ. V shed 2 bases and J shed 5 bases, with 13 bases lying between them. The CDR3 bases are TGTGCCAGCAGCTTAAACTCCAATCGGGATCAGCCCCAGCATTTT. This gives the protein CASSLNSNRDQPQHF. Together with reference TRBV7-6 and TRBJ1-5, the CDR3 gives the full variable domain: GAGVSQSPRYKVTKRGQDVALRCDPISGHVSLYWYRQALGQGPEFLTYFNYEAQQDKSGLPNDRFSAERPEGSISTLTIQRTEQRDSAMYRCASSLNSNRDQPQHFGDGTRLSIL.

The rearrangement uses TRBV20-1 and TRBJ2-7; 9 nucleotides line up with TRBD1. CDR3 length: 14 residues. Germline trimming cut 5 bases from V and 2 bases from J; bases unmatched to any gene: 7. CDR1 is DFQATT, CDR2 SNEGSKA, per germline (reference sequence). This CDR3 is CSAPGQGPPYEQYF. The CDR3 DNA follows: TGCAGTGCTCCAGGACAGGGGCCGCCCTACGAGCAGTACTTC.

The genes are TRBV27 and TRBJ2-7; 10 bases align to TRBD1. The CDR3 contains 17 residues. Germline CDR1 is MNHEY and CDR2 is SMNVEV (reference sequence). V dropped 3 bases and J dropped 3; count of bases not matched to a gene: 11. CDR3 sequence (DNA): TGTGCCAGCAGTTTGAAGCCCCACGGGGACAGGGGCTACGAGCAGTACTTC. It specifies CASSLKPHGDRGYEQYF.

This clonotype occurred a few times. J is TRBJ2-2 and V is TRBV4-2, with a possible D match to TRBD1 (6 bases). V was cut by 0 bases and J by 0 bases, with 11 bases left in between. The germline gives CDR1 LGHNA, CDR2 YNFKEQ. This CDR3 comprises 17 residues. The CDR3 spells CASSQEVTGTNTGELFF. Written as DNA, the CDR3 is TGTGCCAGCAGCCAAGAAGTCACAGGGACGAACACCGGGGAGCTGTTTTTT.

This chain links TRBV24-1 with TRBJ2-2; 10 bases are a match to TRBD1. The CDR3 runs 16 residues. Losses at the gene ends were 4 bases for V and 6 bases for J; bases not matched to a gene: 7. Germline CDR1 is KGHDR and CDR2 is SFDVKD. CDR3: CATSEIGTGAPGELFF. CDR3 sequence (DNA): TGTGCCACCAGTGAGATCGGGACAGGGGCCCCCGGGGAGCTGTTTTTT.

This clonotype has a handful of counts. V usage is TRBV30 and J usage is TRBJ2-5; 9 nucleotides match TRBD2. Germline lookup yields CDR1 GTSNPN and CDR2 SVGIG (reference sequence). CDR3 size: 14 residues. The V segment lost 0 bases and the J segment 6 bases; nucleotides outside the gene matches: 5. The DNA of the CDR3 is TGTGCCTGGAGTGTGGGTAGCGGGAGCAAGACCCAGTACTTC. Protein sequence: CAWSVGSGSKTQYF.

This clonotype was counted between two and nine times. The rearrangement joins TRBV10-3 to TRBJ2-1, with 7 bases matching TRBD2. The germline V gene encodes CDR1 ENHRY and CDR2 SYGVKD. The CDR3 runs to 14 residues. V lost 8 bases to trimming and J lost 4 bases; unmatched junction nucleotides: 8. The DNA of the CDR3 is TGTGCCATCGGTTCGGGGGGACGGTACAATGAGCAGTTCTTC. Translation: CAIGSGGRYNEQFF.

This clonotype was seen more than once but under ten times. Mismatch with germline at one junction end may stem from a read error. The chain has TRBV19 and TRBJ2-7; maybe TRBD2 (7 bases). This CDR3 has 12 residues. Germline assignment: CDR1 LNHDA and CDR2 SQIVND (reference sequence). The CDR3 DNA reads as TGTGCCAGTAGTATACGGGGGGCTGCCCCATCCTTC. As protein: CASSIRGAAPSF.

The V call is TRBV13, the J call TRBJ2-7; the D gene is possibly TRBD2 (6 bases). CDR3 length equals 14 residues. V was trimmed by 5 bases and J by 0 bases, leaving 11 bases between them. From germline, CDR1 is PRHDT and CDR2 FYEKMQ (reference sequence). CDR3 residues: CASSPQRASYEQYF. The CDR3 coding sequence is TGTGCCAGCAGCCCCCAGCGGGCCTCCTACGAGCAGTACTTC.

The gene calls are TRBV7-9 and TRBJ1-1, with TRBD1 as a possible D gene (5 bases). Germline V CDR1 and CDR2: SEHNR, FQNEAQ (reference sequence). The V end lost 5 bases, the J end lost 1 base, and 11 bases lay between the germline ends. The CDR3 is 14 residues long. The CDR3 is CASSAWGGNTEAFF. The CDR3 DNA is TGTGCCAGCAGCGCCTGGGGGGGGAACACTGAAGCTTTCTTT.